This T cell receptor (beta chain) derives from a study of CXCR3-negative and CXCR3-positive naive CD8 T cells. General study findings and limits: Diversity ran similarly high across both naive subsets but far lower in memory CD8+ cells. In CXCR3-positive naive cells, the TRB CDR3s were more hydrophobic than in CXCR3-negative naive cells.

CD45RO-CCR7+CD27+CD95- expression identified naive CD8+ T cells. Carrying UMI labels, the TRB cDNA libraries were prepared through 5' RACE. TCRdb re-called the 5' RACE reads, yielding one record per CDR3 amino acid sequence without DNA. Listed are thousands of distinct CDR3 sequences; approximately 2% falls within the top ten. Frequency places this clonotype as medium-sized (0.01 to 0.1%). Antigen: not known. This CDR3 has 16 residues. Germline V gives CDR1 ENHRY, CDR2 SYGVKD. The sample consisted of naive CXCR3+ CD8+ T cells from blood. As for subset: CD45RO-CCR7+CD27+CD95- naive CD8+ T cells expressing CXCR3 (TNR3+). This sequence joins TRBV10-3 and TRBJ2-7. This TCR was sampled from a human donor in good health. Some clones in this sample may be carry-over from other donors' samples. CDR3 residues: CAISDSEVVEPYEQYF.